This T cell receptor beta chain was sequenced in a study of cytomegalovirus exposure and HLA in healthy donors. Findings of the study overall: Certain sequence variants were highly shared and formed a cluster, and this cluster was likely a sequencing artifact. The authors excluded some V segments, including TRBV6-2 and TRBV6-3, as indistinguishable.

The CDR3 contains 16 residues. J was trimmed by 3 bases and V by 5 bases; bases with no gene match: 6. Germline V gives CDR1 SEHNR, CDR2 FQNEAQ (reference sequence). A remark on this clone: Its antigen is undetermined.

The PCR had 60 Vbeta and 13 Jbeta primers. Sequencing used immunoSEQ multiplex PCR; TCRdb keeps in-frame clones, though not all of them. This table has roughly 88,000 clones, over 75% appearing once. The chain recombines TRBV7-9 with TRBJ1-4, with 10 bases lining up with TRBD1. The clonotype originates from a man aged 30 to 45 in good health and CMV-seropositive. The material sequenced was PBMCs. In nucleotides, the CDR3 is TGTGCCAGCAGCCTCCGGGACAGGGGTTCTAATGAAAAACTGTTTTTT. Residues: CASSLRDRGSNEKLFF.